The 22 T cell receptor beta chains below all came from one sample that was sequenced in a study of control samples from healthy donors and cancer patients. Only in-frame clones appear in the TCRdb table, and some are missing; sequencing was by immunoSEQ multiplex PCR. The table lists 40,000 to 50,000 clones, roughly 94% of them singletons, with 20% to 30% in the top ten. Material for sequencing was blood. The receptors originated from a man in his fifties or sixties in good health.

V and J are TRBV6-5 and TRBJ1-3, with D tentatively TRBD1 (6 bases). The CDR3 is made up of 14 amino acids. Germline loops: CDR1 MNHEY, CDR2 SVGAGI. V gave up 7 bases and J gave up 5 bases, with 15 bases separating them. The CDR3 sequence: CASILRGGRNTIYF. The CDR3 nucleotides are TGTGCCAGCATCCTTCGGGGGGGCAGAAACACCATATATTTT.

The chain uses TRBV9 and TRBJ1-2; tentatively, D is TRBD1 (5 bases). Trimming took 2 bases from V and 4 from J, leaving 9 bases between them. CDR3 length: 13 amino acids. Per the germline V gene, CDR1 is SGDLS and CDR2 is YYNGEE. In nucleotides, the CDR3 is TGTGCCAGCAGCGTTGGGCAGGGCTATGGCTACACCTTC. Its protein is CASSVGQGYGYTF.

The CDR3 is CASSLVQNNQPQHF. The DNA for the CDR3 is TGTGCCAGCAGTTTAGTACAAAATAATCAGCCCCAGCATTTT. The chain has TRBV28 and TRBJ1-5; D not certain. This CDR3 is built from 14 residues. V was clipped by 2 bases and J by 4 bases, with 9 bases between them. Looked up from germline, CDR1 is MDHEN and CDR2 is SYDVKM.

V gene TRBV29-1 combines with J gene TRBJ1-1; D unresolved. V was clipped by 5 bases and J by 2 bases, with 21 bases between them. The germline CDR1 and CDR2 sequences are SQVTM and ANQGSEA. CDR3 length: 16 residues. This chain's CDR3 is CSVSLSFGSVNTEAFF. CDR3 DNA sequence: TGCAGCGTTTCCCTCAGTTTCGGGTCGGTCAACACTGAAGCTTTCTTT.

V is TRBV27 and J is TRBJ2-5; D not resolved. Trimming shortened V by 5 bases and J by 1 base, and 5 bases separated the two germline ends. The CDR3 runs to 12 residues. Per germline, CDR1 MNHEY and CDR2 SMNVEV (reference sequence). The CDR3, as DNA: TGTGCCAGCAGTGCGAGCCAAGAGACCCAGTACTTC. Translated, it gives CASSASQETQYF.

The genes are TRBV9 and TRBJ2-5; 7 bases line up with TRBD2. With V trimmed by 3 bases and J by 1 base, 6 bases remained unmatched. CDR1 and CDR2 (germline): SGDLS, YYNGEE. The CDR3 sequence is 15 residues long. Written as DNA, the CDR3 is TGTGCCAGCAGCGCGATCGGGGGGACCCAAGAGACCCAGTACTTC. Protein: CASSAIGGTQETQYF.

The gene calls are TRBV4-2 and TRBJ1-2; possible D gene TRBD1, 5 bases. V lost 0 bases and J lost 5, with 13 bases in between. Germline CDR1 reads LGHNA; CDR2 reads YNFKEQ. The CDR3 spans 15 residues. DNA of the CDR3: TGTGCCAGCAGCCAAGATCTAACAGGAGAGTATGGCTACACCTTC. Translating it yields CASSQDLTGEYGYTF.

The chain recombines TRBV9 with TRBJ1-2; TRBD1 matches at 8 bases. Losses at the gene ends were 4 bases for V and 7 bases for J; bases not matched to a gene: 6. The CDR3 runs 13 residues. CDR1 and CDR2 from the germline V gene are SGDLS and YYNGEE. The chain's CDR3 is CASSPGGAAGYTF. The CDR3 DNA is TGTGCCAGCAGCCCAGGGGGCGCCGCTGGCTACACCTTC.

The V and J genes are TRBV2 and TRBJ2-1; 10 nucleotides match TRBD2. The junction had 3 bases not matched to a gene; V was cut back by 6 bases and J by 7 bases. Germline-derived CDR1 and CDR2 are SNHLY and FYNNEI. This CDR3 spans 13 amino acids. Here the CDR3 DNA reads TGTGCCAGCAGGATAGCGGGAGGTAATGAGCAGTTCTTC. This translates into CASRIAGGNEQFF.

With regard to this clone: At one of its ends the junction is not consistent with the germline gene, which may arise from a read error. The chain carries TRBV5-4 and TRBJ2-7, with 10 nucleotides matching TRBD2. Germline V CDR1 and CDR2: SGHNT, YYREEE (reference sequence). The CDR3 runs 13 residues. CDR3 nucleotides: TGTGCCAGCAGCCCAGGGACTAGCGCCCAACCGATCTTC. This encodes CASSPGTSAQPIF.

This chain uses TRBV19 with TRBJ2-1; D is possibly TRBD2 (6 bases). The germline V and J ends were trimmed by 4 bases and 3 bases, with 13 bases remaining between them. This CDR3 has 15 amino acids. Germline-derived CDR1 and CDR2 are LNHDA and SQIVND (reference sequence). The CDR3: CASSNSGWIYNEQFF. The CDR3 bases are TGTGCCAGTAGTAATAGCGGCTGGATCTACAATGAGCAGTTCTTC.

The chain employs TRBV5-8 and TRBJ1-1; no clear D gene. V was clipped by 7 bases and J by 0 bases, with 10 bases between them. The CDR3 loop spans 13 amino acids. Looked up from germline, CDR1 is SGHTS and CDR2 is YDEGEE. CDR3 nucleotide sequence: TGTGCCAGCTCCCGTGGGTTGAACACTGAAGCTTTCTTT. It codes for CASSRGLNTEAFF.

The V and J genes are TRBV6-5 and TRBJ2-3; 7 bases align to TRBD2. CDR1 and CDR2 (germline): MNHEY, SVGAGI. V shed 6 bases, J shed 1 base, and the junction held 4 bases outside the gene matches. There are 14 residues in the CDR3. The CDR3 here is CASRRAGRTDTQYF. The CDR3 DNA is TGTGCCAGCAGGAGAGCGGGACGCACAGATACGCAGTATTTT.

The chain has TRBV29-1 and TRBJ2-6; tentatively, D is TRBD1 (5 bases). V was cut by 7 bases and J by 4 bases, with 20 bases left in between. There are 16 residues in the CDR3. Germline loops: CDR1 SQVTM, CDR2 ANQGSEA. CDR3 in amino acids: CSAQTVSPSGANVLTF. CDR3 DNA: TGCAGCGCGCAGACAGTGAGCCCCTCAGGGGCCAACGTCCTGACTTTC. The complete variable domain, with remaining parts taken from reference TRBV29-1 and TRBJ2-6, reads SAVISQKPSRDICQRGTSLTIQCQVDSQVTMMFWYRQQPGQSLTLIATANQGSEATYESGFVIDKFPISRPNLTFSTLTVSNMSPEDSSIYLCSAQTVSPSGANVLTFGAGSRLTVL.

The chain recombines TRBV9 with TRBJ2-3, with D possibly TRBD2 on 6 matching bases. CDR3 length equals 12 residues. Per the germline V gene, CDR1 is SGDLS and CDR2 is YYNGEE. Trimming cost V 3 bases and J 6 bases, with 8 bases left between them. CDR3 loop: CASSGRADTQYF. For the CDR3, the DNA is TGTGCCAGCAGCGGGAGGGCGGATACGCAGTATTTT.

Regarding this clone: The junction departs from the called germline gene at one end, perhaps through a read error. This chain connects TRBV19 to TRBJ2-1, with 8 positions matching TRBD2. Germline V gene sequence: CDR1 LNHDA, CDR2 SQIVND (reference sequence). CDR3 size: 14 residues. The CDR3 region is CASRQPGLVNEQFF. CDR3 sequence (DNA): TGTGCCAGTAGGCAACCGGGACTAGTCAATGAGCAATTCTTC.

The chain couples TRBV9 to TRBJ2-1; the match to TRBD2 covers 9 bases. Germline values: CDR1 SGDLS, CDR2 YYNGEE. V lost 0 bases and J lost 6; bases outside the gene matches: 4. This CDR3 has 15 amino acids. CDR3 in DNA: TGTGCCAGCAGCGTAGGACTAGCGGTCATCAATGAGCAGTTCTTC. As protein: CASSVGLAVINEQFF.

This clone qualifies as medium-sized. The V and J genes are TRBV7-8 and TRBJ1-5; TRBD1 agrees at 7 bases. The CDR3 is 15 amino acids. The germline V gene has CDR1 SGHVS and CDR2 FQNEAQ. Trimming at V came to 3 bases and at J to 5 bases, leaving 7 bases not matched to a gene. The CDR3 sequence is CASSFTGTDYQPQHF. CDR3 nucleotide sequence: TGTGCCAGCAGCTTTACCGGGACAGATTATCAGCCCCAGCATTTT.

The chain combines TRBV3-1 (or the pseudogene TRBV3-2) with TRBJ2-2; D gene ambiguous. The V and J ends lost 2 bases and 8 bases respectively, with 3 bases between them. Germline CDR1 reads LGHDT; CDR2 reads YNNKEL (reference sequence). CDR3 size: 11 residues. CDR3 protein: CASSQPGELFF. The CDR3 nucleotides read TGTGCCAGCAGCCAACCGGGGGAGCTGTTTTTT.

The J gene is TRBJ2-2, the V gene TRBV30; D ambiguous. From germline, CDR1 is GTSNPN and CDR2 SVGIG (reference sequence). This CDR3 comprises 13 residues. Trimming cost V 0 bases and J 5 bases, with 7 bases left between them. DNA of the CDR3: TGTGCCTGGAGTGTTGGCCTTACCGGGGAGCTGTTTTTT. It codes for CAWSVGLTGELFF.

This CDR3 reads CASGLRQGYNEQFF. DNA for the CDR3: TGTGCCAGCGGTCTCAGACAGGGTTACAATGAGCAGTTCTTC. This chain connects TRBV25-1 to TRBJ2-1; TRBD1 agrees at 7 bases. The CDR3 consists of 14 residues. The trim removed 8 bases at V and 4 bases at J, leaving 8 bases unmatched. Germline-derived CDR1 and CDR2 are MGHDK and SYGVNS.

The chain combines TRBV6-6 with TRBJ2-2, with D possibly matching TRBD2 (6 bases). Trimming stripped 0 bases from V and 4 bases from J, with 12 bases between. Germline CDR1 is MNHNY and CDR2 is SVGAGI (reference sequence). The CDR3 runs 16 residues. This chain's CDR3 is CASSYSPGLSTGELFF. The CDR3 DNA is TGTGCCAGCAGTTACTCTCCGGGACTCAGCACCGGGGAGCTGTTTTTT.